This T cell receptor beta chain was recovered during a study of blood T cell repertoires in COVID-19. Background on the study: Researchers got acute and convalescent COVID-19 samples from the United States, Italy and Spain. The analysed material was cDNA or gDNA that came from T cells, B-cell-depleted T cells, or PBMCs.

V lost 10 bases and J lost 5, with 23 bases in between. This CDR3 has 15 amino acids. Per germline, CDR1 SNHLY and CDR2 FYNNEI. Measured with immunoSEQ multiplex PCR; TCRdb has only the in-frame clones, and not every one. The sample holds 30,000 to 40,000 clones, roughly 90% seen once. Sequencing used peripheral blood. The clonotype was recovered from a man aged 50 to 59 with active or convalescent COVID-19. The J gene is TRBJ2-5, the V gene TRBV2; D is perhaps TRBD1 (6 bases). The CDR3 DNA sequence: TGTGCCACCCAGCGTGGGTCGACAGGAGGCGAGACCCAGTACTTC. Translating it yields CATQRGSTGGETQYF.